Listed here are 31 T cell receptor beta chains from one sample, sequenced in a study of a mutant IDH1 vaccine in newly diagnosed glioma. These receptors are not linked to any known antigen. TCRdb keeps only in-frame clones here, not all; method: immunoSEQ multiplex PCR. The data hold some 80,000 clones, with 75% to 90% observed a single time. The sample's time point: week 23, last vaccination. In the vaccine, a single dose held 300 ug of the mutant IDH1 20-mer peptide, along with topical imiquimod. This specimen consisted of PBMCs, obtained from a glioma patient whose treatment included an IDH1 peptide vaccine. The receptor source for this set is a woman between 50 and 59 years old with glioma.

This chain links TRBV4-1 with TRBJ2-2, with a possible D match to TRBD1 (6 bases). Germline V lookup: CDR1 MGHRA, CDR2 YSYEKL. This CDR3 contains 14 residues. Trimming shortened V by 1 base and J by 9 bases, and 12 bases separated the two germline ends. CDR3 protein: CASSQGPGARELFF. As DNA, the CDR3 is TGCGCCAGCAGCCAAGGCCCAGGGGCCCGGGAGCTGTTTTTT.

The chain joins TRBV28 to TRBJ1-1; 7 nucleotides match TRBD1. The CDR3 has 15 residues. The V gene's germline CDR1 is MDHEN and CDR2 SYDVKM. Trimming at V came to 5 bases and at J to 4 bases, leaving 10 bases not matched to a gene. This chain's CDR3 is CASSPRQGEVTEAFF. The DNA of the CDR3 is TGTGCCAGCAGTCCCCGACAGGGAGAGGTCACTGAAGCTTTCTTT.

V gene TRBV28 combines with J gene TRBJ2-7; 9 nucleotides match TRBD2. The trim removed 5 bases at V and 5 bases at J, leaving 13 bases unmatched. Germline V gene data show CDR1 as MDHEN and CDR2 as SYDVKM. This CDR3 is built from 16 residues. The CDR3 DNA follows: TGTGCCAGCAGTGCCCTAGGCGGGAGGGCCGGTAACGAGCAGTACTTC. Protein product: CASSALGGRAGNEQYF.

The chain is built from TRBV5-8 and TRBJ1-2; D call uncertain. The CDR3 has 18 residues. CDR1 and CDR2 from the germline V gene are SGHTS and YDEGEE. Trimming shortened V by 4 bases and J by 2 bases, and 24 bases separated the two germline ends. For the CDR3, the DNA is TGTGCCAGCAGCCACCTCGTAACCACGGCGAAGGCCAACTATGGCTACACCTTC. Protein product: CASSHLVTTAKANYGYTF.

The chain carries TRBV7-2 and TRBJ2-3; the D is unclear. V shed 0 bases and J shed 0 bases, with 10 bases lying between them. The CDR3 loop spans 16 amino acids. Germline V gives CDR1 SGHTA, CDR2 FQGNSA. Here the CDR3 reads CASSLALQSSTDTQYF. The CDR3 nucleotides are TGTGCCAGCAGCTTAGCGTTACAGTCTAGCACAGATACGCAGTATTTT.

The rearrangement uses TRBV7-9 and TRBJ2-2; the match to TRBD2 covers 14 bases. V trimming: 5 bases; J trimming: 3 bases; junction bases outside the gene matches: 8. CDR3 length: 18 residues. Germline values: CDR1 SEHNR, CDR2 FQNEAQ (reference sequence). For the CDR3, the DNA is TGTGCCAGCAGCCCCCGACTAGCGGGAGGGCCGGACACCGGGGAGCTGTTTTTT. It is translated as CASSPRLAGGPDTGELFF.

The chain links TRBV6-1 to TRBJ1-1; 11 positions match TRBD1. Unmatched junction bases numbered 1, after V lost 6 bases and J lost 1 base. Per the germline V gene, CDR1 is MNHNS and CDR2 is SASEGT. The CDR3 consists of 14 residues. CDR3 in amino acids: CASRGQGANTEAFF. CDR3 nucleotide sequence: TGTGCCAGCAGAGGACAGGGGGCGAACACTGAAGCTTTCTTT.

V is TRBV28 and J is TRBJ2-5, with D unresolved. V gave up 8 bases and J gave up 0 bases, with 16 bases separating them. Per the germline V gene, CDR1 is MDHEN and CDR2 is SYDVKM. The CDR3 covers 15 residues. CDR3 amino acids: CASAPRAWYQETQYF. CDR3 DNA: TGTGCCAGCGCCCCTCGGGCCTGGTACCAAGAGACCCAGTACTTC.

This clone was observed once. V is TRBV5-1 and J is TRBJ2-1, with 7 bases matching TRBD2. The germline V gene encodes CDR1 SGHRS and CDR2 YFSETQ. V shed 2 bases and J 10 bases; nucleotides not matched to a gene: 12. This CDR3 has 15 amino acids. CDR3 region: CASSLVAGVLEEQFF. CDR3 nucleotides: TGCGCCAGCAGCTTAGTGGCGGGAGTGCTAGAGGAGCAGTTCTTC.

This chain connects TRBV2 to TRBJ2-7, with D maybe TRBD1 (6 bases). This CDR3 comprises 14 residues. V shed 3 bases and J shed 3 bases, with 12 bases lying between them. Per the germline V gene, CDR1 is SNHLY and CDR2 is FYNNEI. For the CDR3, the DNA is TGTGCCAGCAGTGATTTAGGACAGAACTACGAGCAGTACTTC. Protein: CASSDLGQNYEQYF.

This clone was seen a few times. V and J are TRBV9 and TRBJ2-7; possible D gene TRBD2, 6 bases. The length of the CDR3 is 13 residues. V was shortened by 3 bases and J by 8 bases, with 15 bases between the two germline ends. Germline CDR1 SGDLS, CDR2 YYNGEE. CDR3 sequence: CASSAGTLGKQYF. In DNA, the CDR3 is TGTGCCAGCAGCGCCGGGACTTTGGGTAAGCAGTACTTC.

This clone was found once. The chain links TRBV6-1 to TRBJ2-7; D may be TRBD2 (6 bases). The CDR3 has 13 residues. The germline CDR1 and CDR2 sequences are MNHNS and SASEGT. The V gene lost 8 bases and the J gene lost 3 bases, with 14 bases spanning the gap. CDR3: CASDTRDFYEQYF. CDR3 nucleotide sequence: TGTGCCAGCGACACGAGGGACTTCTACGAGCAGTACTTC.

The chain employs TRBV27 and TRBJ2-3; D is unclear. This CDR3 is 15 amino acids long. The germline gives CDR1 MNHEY, CDR2 SMNVEV (reference sequence). The V end lost 3 bases, the J end lost 0 bases, and 10 bases lay between the germline ends. The CDR3 region is CASSFGVRSTDTQYF. In DNA, the CDR3 is TGTGCCAGCAGTTTTGGCGTAAGAAGCACAGATACGCAGTATTTT.

V is TRBV6-4 and J is TRBJ1-5; D gene unclear. Germline CDR1 MRHNA, CDR2 SNTAGT. With 3 bases removed from V and 4 bases from J, the gap between germline ends came to 7 bases. The CDR3 is made up of 13 amino acids. CDR3 residues: CASSEEGNQPQHF. DNA of the CDR3: TGTGCCAGCAGTGAAGAGGGAAATCAGCCCCAGCATTTT.

The J gene is TRBJ2-7, the V gene TRBV9, with a tentative D call TRBD1 (5 bases). The ends were cut back, 0 bases at V and 6 bases at J, with 13 bases in the middle. CDR1 is SGDLS, CDR2 YYNGEE, per germline. CDR3 size: 14 residues. Here the CDR3 DNA reads TGTGCCAGCAGCGTAGCGTCCAGCCAGGGCGAGCAGTACTTC. It codes for CASSVASSQGEQYF.

J is TRBJ2-2 and V is TRBV2; D is uncertain. V gave up 7 bases and J gave up 0 bases, with 6 bases separating them. The CDR3 is 13 residues long. Germline CDR1 is SNHLY and CDR2 is FYNNEI. CDR3 nucleotide sequence: TGTGCCAGCAAGAGGACGAACACCGGGGAGCTGTTTTTT. It specifies CASKRTNTGELFF. Looking up the rest from reference TRBV2 and TRBJ2-2 gives the full variable domain: EPEVTQTPSHQVTQMGQEVILRCVPISNHLYFYWYRQILGQKVEFLVSFYNNEISEKSEIFDDQFSVERPDGSNFTLKIRSTKLEDSAMYFCASKRTNTGELFFGEGSRLTVL.

CDR3 residues: CASSPTGFGGANVLTF. The CDR3 DNA reads TGTGCCAGCAGCCCAACCGGATTCGGTGGGGCCAACGTCCTGACTTTC. The V call is TRBV7-3, the J call TRBJ2-6; no clear D gene. The germline V gene has CDR1 SGHTA and CDR2 FQGTGA. The V end was cut by 5 bases, the J end by 3 bases, with 14 bases between. The CDR3 is 16 residues long.

The chain has TRBV2 and TRBJ2-3; 9 nucleotides match TRBD2. This CDR3 spans 15 amino acids. The J segment lost 2 bases and the V segment lost 6 bases, leaving 6 bases of the junction unmatched. Germline-derived CDR1 and CDR2 are SNHLY and FYNNEI. Here the CDR3 DNA reads TGTGCCAGCAGCCCGACTAGCGGATACACAGATACGCAGTATTTT. It is translated as CASSPTSGYTDTQYF.

The CDR3 nucleotides read TGCGCCAGCAGTGACGAGGGGGCGAGGCCGTACTTC. Protein product: CASSDEGARPYF. V usage is TRBV10-2 and J usage is TRBJ2-5; TRBD1 matches 7 bases. Per the germline V gene, CDR1 is WSHSY and CDR2 is SAAADI. CDR3 length: 12 residues. The V segment lost 3 bases and the J segment 13 bases; nucleotides outside the gene matches: 8.

This chain uses TRBV5-5 with TRBJ2-1, with 13 bases identical to TRBD2. The CDR3 sequence is 17 residues long. V lost 1 base to trimming and J lost 3 bases; unmatched junction nucleotides: 4. CDR1 is SGHKS and CDR2 is YYEKEE in the germline V gene (reference sequence). Here the CDR3 DNA reads TGTGCCAGCAGCTTGCCCGGGACTAGCGGGAACTACAATGAGCAGTTCTTC. Translation: CASSLPGTSGNYNEQFF.

V and J are TRBV4-1 and TRBJ2-6, with 7 bases matching TRBD2. Looked up from germline, CDR1 is MGHRA and CDR2 is YSYEKL. The CDR3 has 22 residues. V dropped 4 bases and J dropped 1; count of bases not matched to a gene: 22. The CDR3 spells CASSPLGGVGWPNLSGANVLTF. In DNA, the CDR3 is TGCGCCAGCAGCCCTCTGGGGGGGGTGGGCTGGCCCAATTTATCTGGGGCCAACGTCCTGACTTTC.

The chain carries TRBV28 and TRBJ2-5, with 12 positions matching TRBD2. Trimming cost V 5 bases and J 5 bases; bases outside gene matches: 3. Germline V gene lookup returns CDR1 MDHEN and CDR2 SYDVKM. The CDR3 loop spans 14 amino acids. The CDR3 loop reads CASSLTSGSETQYF. The CDR3, as DNA: TGTGCCAGCAGTCTGACTAGCGGGAGTGAGACCCAGTACTTC.

This clone has just a few counts. The rearrangement joins TRBV18 to TRBJ1-5; possible D gene TRBD1, 6 bases. V was cut by 2 bases and J by 1 base, with 15 bases left in between. CDR3 length equals 17 residues. The germline gives CDR1 KGHSH, CDR2 LQKENI. The CDR3 is CASSPDGGGWSNQPQHF. CDR3 in DNA: TGTGCCAGCTCACCAGACGGGGGCGGTTGGAGCAATCAGCCCCAGCATTTT.

J is TRBJ2-5 and V is TRBV29-1, with TRBD1 matching over 7 bases. The CDR3 has 14 residues. Germline loops: CDR1 SQVTM, CDR2 ANQGSEA. Trimming took 4 bases from V and 5 from J; bases not matched to a gene: 10. CDR3 nucleotide sequence: TGCAGCGTTGCAATGACAGGGCATTTGGAGACCCAGTACTTC. It codes for CSVAMTGHLETQYF.

The chain joins TRBV15 to TRBJ1-4; TRBD1 matches 10 bases. Germline trimming cut 5 bases from V and 5 bases from J; bases unmatched to any gene: 5. Germline CDR1 LNHNV, CDR2 YYDKDF (reference sequence). This CDR3 is built from 15 residues. CDR3 sequence (DNA): TGTGCCACCAGCCTGCGGACAGGGGGGAATGAAAAACTGTTTTTT. This codes for CATSLRTGGNEKLFF.

V gene TRBV9 combines with J gene TRBJ2-5, with D possibly TRBD1 on 6 matching bases. Trimming cost V 4 bases and J 4 bases, with 17 bases left between them. There are 15 residues in the CDR3. Germline CDR1 is SGDLS and CDR2 is YYNGEE. The CDR3 coding sequence is TGTGCCAGCAGCCAAGCCCCGACAGGAGGAGAGACCCAGTACTTC. It codes for CASSQAPTGGETQYF.

This chain links TRBV10-2 with TRBJ2-7; 10 positions match TRBD1. Germline-derived CDR1 and CDR2 are WSHSY and SAAADI. The CDR3 consists of 17 residues. Unmatched junction bases numbered 9, after V lost 4 bases and J lost 0 bases. DNA for the CDR3: TGCGCCAGCAGTGGGGGAGGACAGGGGGACCTCTCCTACGAGCAGTACTTC. Residues: CASSGGGQGDLSYEQYF.

V is TRBV28 and J is TRBJ2-7; tentatively, D is TRBD1 or TRBD2 (5 bases each). This CDR3 has 11 amino acids. Germline CDR1 and CDR2: MDHEN and SYDVKM. Trimming took off 10 bases at V and 1 base at J, with 8 bases between the two ends. The chain's CDR3 is CAIEGSYEQYF. The CDR3 bases are TGTGCCATCGAGGGGTCCTACGAGCAGTACTTC.

CDR3 bases: TGTGCCAGCAGCGTTGGAGGGATAGCCGGCGACAATGAGCAGTTCTTC. This translates into CASSVGGIAGDNEQFF. J is TRBJ2-1 and V is TRBV7-2; a weak D match, TRBD2 (6 bases). Per the germline V gene, CDR1 is SGHTA and CDR2 is FQGNSA. V lost 5 bases and J 5 bases, leaving 19 bases between the germline ends. The CDR3 is 16 residues long.

This chain links TRBV6-4 with TRBJ2-7; D is tentatively TRBD1 or TRBD2 (5 bases each). Per germline, CDR1 MRHNA and CDR2 SNTAGT. V shed 2 bases and J shed 3 bases, with 20 bases lying between them. This CDR3 has 17 amino acids. DNA of the CDR3: TGTGCCAGCAGTGACCCCCCGAGGGGCCCCCGCCTCTACGAGCAGTACTTC. It yields the protein CASSDPPRGPRLYEQYF.

The sample holds one count of this clone. CDR3 residues: CASIPLAGSYNEQFF. The CDR3 DNA sequence: TGTGCCAGCATCCCTCTAGCGGGTTCCTACAATGAGCAGTTCTTC. V gene TRBV7-9 combines with J gene TRBJ2-1; 8 positions match TRBD2. Germline V gene sequence: CDR1 SEHNR, CDR2 FQNEAQ (reference sequence). The CDR3 has 15 amino acids. V was pared by 7 bases and J by 1 base, with 6 bases of the junction left unmatched.